Following are 10 T cell receptor beta chains from one sample sequenced in a study of blood T cell repertoires in COVID-19. Assay used: immunoSEQ multiplex PCR; TCRdb lists only in-frame clones, some missing. The data hold tens of thousands of clones, with around 83% observed a single time. The specimen sequenced was peripheral blood. These receptors were collected from a human donor in a cohort sampled during active COVID-19.

A single count supports this clone. The rearrangement uses TRBV3-1 (or the pseudogene TRBV3-2) and TRBJ2-3, with no clear D. Germline loops: CDR1 LGHDT, CDR2 YNNKEL (reference sequence). V was pared by 3 bases and J by 1 base, with 11 bases between. The CDR3 totals 15 residues. The DNA for the CDR3 is TGTGCCAGCAGCCACGCGCCGGGTGGCACAGATACGCAGTATTTT. Its protein product is CASSHAPGGTDTQYF.

This clone was observed a few times. The V call is TRBV9, the J call TRBJ1-2; D not certain. Trimming removed 0 bases at V and 8 bases at J, with 8 bases between. The V gene's germline CDR1 is SGDLS and CDR2 YYNGEE. CDR3 length: 12 amino acids. The CDR3 DNA reads TGTGCCAGCAGCGTAGGAGGGAACGGCTACACCTTC. It encodes CASSVGGNGYTF. Using reference TRBV9 and TRBJ1-2 for the parts outside the CDR3, the full variable domain is DSGVTQTPKHLITATGQRVTLRCSPRSGDLSVYWYQQSLDQGLQFLIQYYNGEERAKGNILERFSAQQFPDLHSELNLSSLELGDSALYFCASSVGGNGYTFGSGTRLTVV.

The chain recombines TRBV5-1 with TRBJ1-6; 7 bases fit TRBD1. V shed 6 bases, J shed 6 bases, and the junction held 6 bases outside the gene matches. This CDR3 has 14 amino acids. Germline loops: CDR1 SGHRS, CDR2 YFSETQ. The CDR3 DNA follows: TGCGCCAGCACCTCCGGGACAGTTAATTCACCCCTCCACTTT. It encodes CASTSGTVNSPLHF.

The chain is built from TRBV4-1 and TRBJ1-1; 8 nucleotides agree with TRBD1. The length of the CDR3 is 17 residues. After removal of 0 bases from V and 0 bases from J, the junction contained 6 bases not matched to a gene. CDR1 and CDR2 from the germline V gene are MGHRA and YSYEKL. CDR3 amino acids: CASSQEFRGPVNTEAFF. The CDR3 region has the DNA TGCGCCAGCAGCCAAGAATTCAGGGGGCCTGTGAACACTGAAGCTTTCTTT.

V usage is TRBV11-2 and J usage is TRBJ2-1, with TRBD1 matching 7 bases. V dropped 5 bases and J dropped 5; count of bases not matched to a gene: 6. The CDR3 covers 14 residues. CDR1 SGHAT and CDR2 FQNNGV come from the germline V gene. The CDR3 bases are TGTGCCAGCAGCCTCGACAGGGTCAACAATGAGCAGTTCTTC. It is translated as CASSLDRVNNEQFF.

The CDR3 loop is CASSSGWGRENQPQHF. In nucleotides, the CDR3 is TGTGCCAGCAGTTCCGGGTGGGGAAGGGAGAATCAGCCCCAGCATTTT. V and J are TRBV6-6 and TRBJ1-5; D is uncertain. CDR1 and CDR2 from the germline V gene are MNHNY and SVGAGI (reference sequence). There are 16 residues in the CDR3. The V end lost 4 bases, the J end lost 4 bases, and 17 bases lay between the germline ends.

The chain joins TRBV5-1 to TRBJ2-5, with 9 bases lining up with TRBD1. This CDR3 is 14 amino acids long. In germline, CDR1 is SGHRS, CDR2 YFSETQ. After removal of 4 bases from V and 2 bases from J, the junction contained 3 bases not matched to a gene. The CDR3 region is CASSPGTGQETQYF. The DNA for the CDR3 is TGCGCCAGCAGCCCAGGGACAGGGCAAGAGACCCAGTACTTC.

The chain uses TRBV9 and TRBJ2-1; D is uncertain. Germline lookup yields CDR1 SGDLS and CDR2 YYNGEE. V lost 0 bases and J 4 bases, leaving 5 bases between the germline ends. CDR3 length equals 13 residues. The DNA of the CDR3 is TGTGCCAGCAGCGTAGCAGGATACAATGAGCAGTTCTTC. It is translated as CASSVAGYNEQFF.

The chain recombines TRBV5-1 with TRBJ2-7; 7 positions agree with TRBD1. CDR1 SGHRS and CDR2 YFSETQ come from the germline V gene. The CDR3 has 15 residues. After removal of 0 bases from V and 6 bases from J, the junction contained 9 bases not matched to a gene. The CDR3 sequence is CASSLDFGQVGEQYF. CDR3 DNA sequence: TGCGCCAGCAGCTTGGACTTTGGACAGGTTGGCGAGCAGTACTTC. The full variable domain, in which reference TRBV5-1 and TRBJ2-7 provide the parts outside the CDR3, is KAGVTQTPRYLIKTRGQQVTLSCSPISGHRSVSWYQQTPGQGLQFLFEYFSETQRNKGNFPGRFSGRQFSNSRSEMNVSTLELGDSALYLCASSLDFGQVGEQYFGPGTRLTVT.

V usage is TRBV12-3 or TRBV12-4 and J usage is TRBJ2-2, with a tentative D call TRBD1 (5 bases). V lost 3 bases and J 6 bases, leaving 8 bases between the germline ends. The CDR3 covers 13 residues. In nucleotides, the CDR3 is TGTGCCAGCAGTTTTTTAGGGGCCGGGGAGCTGTTTTTT. Protein sequence: CASSFLGAGELFF.